This is a list of T cell receptor beta chains from one sample in a study of OX40 agonist ivuxolimab in advanced cancers. TCRdb's copy holds only in-frame clones and misses some; the assay was immunoSEQ multiplex PCR. The sample lists around 140,000 clones, 85% to 95% occurring once. This specimen was CD4+ or CD8+ T cells sorted from blood, taken in a trial of the OX40 agonist ivuxolimab. These receptors came from an adult with an advanced solid tumor such as melanoma, head and neck, liver or kidney cancer. CDR3s include the opening cysteine and the closing phenylalanine or tryptophan. Each record gives: clone size, D gene, J gene, V gene, CDR3 protein, CDR3 DNA. A D gene is named only where the DNA matches it firmly. Some rows mark clone size as missing; the rest say once, few, many or name a class of expanded clone.

size: -
D: TRBD1
J: TRBJ1-2
V: TRBV27
CDR3: CASNPWGQSKGGNYGYTF
DNA: TGTGCCAGCAATCCCTGGGGACAGAGTAAGGGAGGGAACTATGGCTACACCTTC

size: -
D: -
J: TRBJ1-1
V: TRBV7-9
CDR3: CASSLEGKNTEAFF
DNA: TGTGCCAGCAGCTTAGAAGGAAAGAACACTGAAGCTTTCTTT

size: -
D: -
J: TRBJ2-7
V: TRBV18
CDR3: CASSPPRGQNEQYF
DNA: TGTGCCAGCTCACCACCACGGGGGCAGAACGAGCAGTACTTC

size: -
D: TRBD2
J: TRBJ2-7
V: TRBV10-3
CDR3: CATPAGFTGGEQYF
DNA: TGTGCCACCCCTGCGGGCTTCACCGGGGGGGAGCAGTACTTC

size: -
D: -
J: TRBJ2-3
V: TRBV7-2
CDR3: CASSLVWVGDSNF
DNA: TGTGCCAGCAGCTTAGTATGGGTTGGGGACTCCAATTTT

size: -
D: -
J: TRBJ2-6
V: TRBV19
CDR3: CASSIASSGANVLTF
DNA: TGTGCCAGTAGTATCGCGAGCTCTGGGGCCAACGTCCTGACTTTC

size: -
D: -
J: TRBJ1-5
V: TRBV5-1
CDR3: CASSLDGNSNQPQHF
DNA: TGCGCCAGCAGCTTGGACGGTAATAGCAATCAGCCCCAGCATTTT

size: -
D: TRBD1
J: TRBJ1-3
V: TRBV7-8
CDR3: CASSSQTGIRSGNTIYF
DNA: TGTGCCAGCAGCTCACAGACAGGGATACGTTCTGGAAACACCATATATTTT

size: -
D: TRBD1
J: TRBJ1-4
V: TRBV12-5
CDR3: CASGLWRGQAATNEKLFF
DNA: TGTGCTAGTGGTTTGTGGCGAGGACAGGCTGCAACTAATGAAAAACTGTTTTTT

size: -
D: -
J: TRBJ1-1
V: TRBV10-3
CDR3: CATKDTTKQSLDTEAFF
DNA: TGTGCCACAAAGGACACTACGAAACAGTCATTGGACACTGAAGCTTTCTTT

size: -
D: TRBD1
J: TRBJ1-5
V: TRBV11-2
CDR3: CASSLAGDRGHQPQHF
DNA: TGTGCCAGCAGCTTAGCGGGAGACAGGGGGCATCAGCCCCAGCATTTT

size: -
D: -
J: TRBJ2-7
V: TRBV6-5
CDR3: CASSYSGSSYEQYF
DNA: TGTGCCAGCAGTTACTCAGGGAGTTCCTACGAGCAGTACTTC

size: -
D: -
J: TRBJ1-4
V: TRBV7-2
CDR3: CASSSWGVGVEKLFF
DNA: TGTGCCAGCAGCAGCTGGGGCGTTGGAGTCGAAAAACTGTTTTTT

size: -
D: -
J: TRBJ1-1
V: TRBV6-1
CDR3: CASSVGSLNTEAFF
DNA: TGTGCCAGCAGTGTAGGCAGCCTGAACACTGAAGCTTTCTTT

size: once
D: -
J: TRBJ1-2
V: TRBV7-2
CDR3: CASSLESLSYGYTF
DNA: TGTGCCAGCAGCTTAGAGTCCTTGTCCTATGGCTACACCTTC

size: once
D: -
J: TRBJ2-5
V: TRBV11-3
CDR3: CASSSQALGETQYF
DNA: TGTGCCAGCAGCTCCCAGGCCCTTGGAGAGACCCAGTACTTC

size: -
D: -
J: TRBJ2-1
V: TRBV6-4
CDR3: CASSAGLGYNEQFF
DNA: TGTGCCAGCAGTGCGGGCCTTGGCTACAATGAGCAGTTCTTC